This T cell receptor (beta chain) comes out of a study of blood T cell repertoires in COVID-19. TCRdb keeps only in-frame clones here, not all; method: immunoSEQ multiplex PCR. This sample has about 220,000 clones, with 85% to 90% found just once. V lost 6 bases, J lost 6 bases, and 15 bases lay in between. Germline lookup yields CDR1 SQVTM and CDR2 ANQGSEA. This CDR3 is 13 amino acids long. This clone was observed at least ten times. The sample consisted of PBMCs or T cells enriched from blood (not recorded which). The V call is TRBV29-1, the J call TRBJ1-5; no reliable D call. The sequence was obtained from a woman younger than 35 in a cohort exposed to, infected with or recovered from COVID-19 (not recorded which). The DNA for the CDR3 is TGCAGCGTCCGGGCGGAGGGCGGTCAGCCCCAGCATTTT. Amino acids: CSVRAEGGQPQHF.